The present T cell receptor beta chain was sequenced within a study of control samples from healthy donors and cancer patients. TCRdb's table, derived via immunoSEQ multiplex PCR, lists solely in-frame clones and lacks some. There are around 130,000 clones in the sample; about 94% occur only once, and 3.6% lies in the top ten. Trimming at V came to 4 bases and at J to 2 bases, leaving 6 bases not matched to a gene. The CDR3 covers 15 residues. The germline CDR1 and CDR2 sequences are LGHNA and YSLEER. The chain combines TRBV4-3 with TRBJ1-2, with TRBD1 matching 8 bases. The sequenced sample consisted of blood. The TCR comes from a man aged 30 to 39 in good health. CDR3 DNA sequence: TGCGCCAGCAGCCGCCTGGGACAGGAGAACTATGGCTACACCTTC. The encoded protein is CASSRLGQENYGYTF.